The 17 T cell receptor beta chains given below trace back to one sample, sequenced in a study of T cell responses to AZD1222 COVID-19 vaccine. Method: immunoSEQ multiplex PCR; TCRdb's copy keeps in-frame clones and lacks some. The sample contains 75,000 to 100,000 clones, roughly 88% of which appear only once. The material sequenced was peripheral blood, taken on day 0 of MenACWY control vaccination. The receptors were sampled from an adult in good health.

V is TRBV30 and J is TRBJ1-5, with a tentative D call TRBD1 (5 bases). Trimming removed 4 bases at V and 0 bases at J, with 10 bases between. Germline V lookup: CDR1 GTSNPN, CDR2 SVGIG (reference sequence). This CDR3 has 14 amino acids. This CDR3 is CAWTGPYSNQPQHF. The DNA of the CDR3 is TGTGCCTGGACAGGGCCATATAGCAATCAGCCCCAGCATTTT.

The V gene is TRBV7-2, the J gene TRBJ2-5; D not certain. Trimming shortened V by 1 base and J by 3 bases, and 12 bases separated the two germline ends. The CDR3 runs to 15 residues. CDR1 is SGHTA, CDR2 FQGNSA, per germline. The chain's CDR3 is CASSLVYFGKETQYF. As DNA, the CDR3 is TGTGCCAGCAGCTTAGTTTATTTTGGAAAAGAGACCCAGTACTTC.

This chain uses TRBV7-3 with TRBJ1-1, with D possibly TRBD1 on 5 matching bases. V was trimmed by 5 bases and J by 3 bases, leaving 10 bases between them. Looked up from germline, CDR1 is SGHTA and CDR2 is FQGTGA. CDR3 length: 13 amino acids. The CDR3 protein is CASSQGRYTEAFF. The CDR3 nucleotides read TGTGCCAGCAGCCAGGGACGGTACACTGAAGCTTTCTTT.

This chain links TRBV19 with TRBJ1-1; 9 nucleotides agree with TRBD1. V lost 7 bases and J lost 4; bases outside the gene matches: 10. The germline CDR1 and CDR2 sequences are LNHDA and SQIVND (reference sequence). This CDR3 is built from 15 residues. Written as DNA, the CDR3 is TGTGCCAGTATCTGGACAGGGGAAGGGGTCACTGAAGCTTTCTTT. The encoded protein is CASIWTGEGVTEAFF.

The chain combines TRBV27 with TRBJ2-2; a weak D match, TRBD1 (5 bases). Per germline, CDR1 MNHEY and CDR2 SMNVEV (reference sequence). Between the trimmed V and J ends, which lost 6 bases and 6 bases, there was a span of 20 bases. The length of the CDR3 is 16 residues. CDR3 protein: CASSQMPQGSAGELFF. The CDR3 DNA reads TGTGCCAGCAGCCAGATGCCGCAGGGAAGTGCCGGGGAGCTGTTTTTT.

In this sample, this clone turned up a few times. The V call is TRBV7-2, the J call TRBJ2-7, with 9 nucleotides matching TRBD1. The junction had 7 bases not matched to a gene; V was cut back by 6 bases and J by 4 bases. This CDR3 has 14 amino acids. The germline V gene has CDR1 SGHTA and CDR2 FQGNSA. CDR3 sequence (DNA): TGTGCCAGCAGTTTTACAGGGGGCGGGTACGAGCAGTACTTC. This sequence encodes CASSFTGGGYEQYF.

The V and J genes are TRBV7-2 and TRBJ1-2, with TRBD1 matching over 10 bases. The V segment lost 5 bases and the J segment 0 bases; nucleotides outside the gene matches: 6. Germline V gene sequence: CDR1 SGHTA, CDR2 FQGNSA. CDR3 length: 16 amino acids. The CDR3 loop reads CASSPGTGEANYGYTF. The CDR3 DNA follows: TGTGCCAGCAGCCCTGGGACAGGGGAAGCTAACTATGGCTACACCTTC.

Here the CDR3 reads CASSLDGPAGETQYF. The CDR3 nucleotides are TGTGCCAGCAGCTTAGACGGACCGGCGGGGGAGACCCAGTACTTC. J is TRBJ2-5 and V is TRBV11-3; possible D gene TRBD2, 6 bases. Germline V lookup: CDR1 SGHNT, CDR2 YENEEA. Trimming took off 0 bases at V and 5 bases at J, with 13 bases between the two ends. The CDR3 extends over 15 amino acids.

The V call is TRBV6-6, the J call TRBJ1-5, with a weak D call TRBD1 (5 bases). Trimming took off 2 bases at V and 7 bases at J, with 9 bases between the two ends. Germline lookup yields CDR1 MNHNY and CDR2 SVGAGI (reference sequence). The CDR3 spans 13 residues. CDR3 amino acids: CASSYGGGQPQHF. In nucleotides, the CDR3 is TGTGCCAGCAGTTACGGGGGAGGGCAGCCCCAGCATTTT.

V gene TRBV20-1 combines with J gene TRBJ2-5; D not resolved. Trimming took 3 bases from V and 5 from J, leaving 16 bases between them. The CDR3 is 14 residues long. Germline V CDR1 and CDR2: DFQATT, SNEGSKA (reference sequence). CDR3 loop: CSASPPGFGETQYF. CDR3 nucleotides: TGCAGTGCTAGTCCCCCCGGGTTCGGGGAGACCCAGTACTTC.

The chain uses TRBV5-4 and TRBJ2-2; 8 nucleotides align to TRBD2. This CDR3 comprises 14 residues. Trimming took 3 bases from V and 7 from J; bases not matched to a gene: 5. The germline V gene has CDR1 SGHNT and CDR2 YYREEE (reference sequence). The CDR3 region has the DNA TGTGCCAGCAGCTCGGGACTAGAAGTCGGGGAGCTGTTTTTT. Translation: CASSSGLEVGELFF.

In its sample, this clone was seen once. The V and J genes are TRBV28 and TRBJ2-5, with 7 bases fitting TRBD2. Trimming took 5 bases from V and 5 from J; bases not matched to a gene: 8. Germline V gene data show CDR1 as MDHEN and CDR2 as SYDVKM. The CDR3 is 14 residues long. The CDR3 DNA reads as TGTGCCAGCAGTCTGGGGGGGGGATTGGAGACCCAGTACTTC. Its translation: CASSLGGGLETQYF.

This chain uses TRBV12-5 with TRBJ2-5; TRBD1 matches 8 bases. The V and J ends lost 5 bases and 4 bases, in that order; junction bases with no gene match: 6. Germline-derived CDR1 and CDR2 are LGHNT and FRNRAP. The CDR3 loop spans 14 amino acids. CDR3 sequence reads: CASGHSTGVETQYF. The CDR3 nucleotides are TGTGCTAGTGGTCACTCGACAGGGGTAGAGACCCAGTACTTC. The full variable domain, its missing parts supplied by reference TRBV12-5 and TRBJ2-5, is DARVTQTPRHKVTEMGQEVTMRCQPILGHNTVFWYRQTMMQGLELLAYFRNRAPLDDSGMPKDRFSAEMPDATLATLKIQPSEPRDSAVYFCASGHSTGVETQYFGPGTRLLVL.

This sequence joins TRBV29-1 and TRBJ1-1; 12 nucleotides align to TRBD1. CDR1 is SQVTM, CDR2 ANQGSEA, per germline. CDR3 size: 14 residues. Unmatched junction bases numbered 9, after V lost 8 bases and J lost 5 bases. The CDR3 region is CSSSGQGAWTEAFF. The DNA for the CDR3 is TGCAGCTCCTCGGGACAGGGGGCGTGGACTGAAGCTTTCTTT.

This chain connects TRBV5-5 to TRBJ1-3, with a possible D match to TRBD1 (6 bases). The CDR3 length is 19 residues. Trimming cost V 3 bases and J 0 bases, with 22 bases left between them. In germline, CDR1 is SGHKS, CDR2 YYEKEE (reference sequence). CDR3 nucleotide sequence: TGTGCCAGCAGCTCCCTCCCCCCCGACACAGGGCCCTCTGGAAACACCATATATTTT. Protein product: CASSSLPPDTGPSGNTIYF. The full variable domain, completed using reference TRBV5-5 and TRBJ1-3, is DAGVTQSPTHLIKTRGQQVTLRCSPISGHKSVSWYQQVLGQGPQFIFQYYEKEERGRGNFPDRFSARQFPNYSSELNVNALLLGDSALYLCASSSLPPDTGPSGNTIYFGEGSWLTVV.

The rearrangement joins TRBV12-3 or TRBV12-4 to TRBJ2-2; D not resolved. Trimming took 3 bases from V and 6 from J, leaving 8 bases between them. The CDR3 totals 13 residues. CDR3 DNA sequence: TGTGCCAGCAGTTTCGGGTTCCCCGGGGAGCTGTTTTTT. This gives the protein CASSFGFPGELFF.

The chain recombines TRBV29-1 with TRBJ2-7, with 10 bases aligning to TRBD1. The CDR3 runs to 13 residues. V trimming: 5 bases; J trimming: 3 bases; junction bases outside the gene matches: 4. CDR1 and CDR2 from the germline V gene are SQVTM and ANQGSEA. The CDR3 DNA sequence: TGCAGCGTTATAGGACAGGGGGGCTACGAGCAGTACTTC. Its protein product is CSVIGQGGYEQYF.